This T cell receptor beta chain came from a study of Ad26.COV2.S vaccination and SARS-CoV-2 variants. Looking at the study overall: Participants got Ad26.COV2.S intramuscularly, once or twice 56 days apart.

The treatment here: around 19 received Ad26.COV2.S at low or high dose, single or two shots; roughly five received placebo; per-sample allocation not given. Sampling was performed 63 days after the first vaccine or placebo injection. The CDR3 totals 11 residues. CDR1 and CDR2 from the germline V gene are MNHEY and SVGEGT. Trimming stripped 5 bases from V and 3 bases from J, with 5 bases between. Regarding this clone: Its antigen is currently unknown.

Regarding the study as a whole: Following vaccination, spike-specific CD8+ and CD4+ T cell responses reportedly exhibited substantial breadth.

The protocol was immunoSEQ multiplex PCR, while the TCRdb copy is restricted to in-frame clones and leaves out a portion. The profile shows about 320,000 clones, just over 85% of them singletons. The source material was peripheral blood, sampled in a trial of Ad26.COV2.S vaccine versus placebo. This receptor was taken from a person between 18 and 59 years old who received the Ad26.COV2.S COVID-19 vaccine or a placebo. The chain recombines TRBV6-2 or TRBV6-3 with TRBJ2-7; D is undetermined. This CDR3 reads CASSRLYEQYF. CDR3 nucleotides: TGTGCCAGCAGTCGACTCTACGAGCAGTACTTC.